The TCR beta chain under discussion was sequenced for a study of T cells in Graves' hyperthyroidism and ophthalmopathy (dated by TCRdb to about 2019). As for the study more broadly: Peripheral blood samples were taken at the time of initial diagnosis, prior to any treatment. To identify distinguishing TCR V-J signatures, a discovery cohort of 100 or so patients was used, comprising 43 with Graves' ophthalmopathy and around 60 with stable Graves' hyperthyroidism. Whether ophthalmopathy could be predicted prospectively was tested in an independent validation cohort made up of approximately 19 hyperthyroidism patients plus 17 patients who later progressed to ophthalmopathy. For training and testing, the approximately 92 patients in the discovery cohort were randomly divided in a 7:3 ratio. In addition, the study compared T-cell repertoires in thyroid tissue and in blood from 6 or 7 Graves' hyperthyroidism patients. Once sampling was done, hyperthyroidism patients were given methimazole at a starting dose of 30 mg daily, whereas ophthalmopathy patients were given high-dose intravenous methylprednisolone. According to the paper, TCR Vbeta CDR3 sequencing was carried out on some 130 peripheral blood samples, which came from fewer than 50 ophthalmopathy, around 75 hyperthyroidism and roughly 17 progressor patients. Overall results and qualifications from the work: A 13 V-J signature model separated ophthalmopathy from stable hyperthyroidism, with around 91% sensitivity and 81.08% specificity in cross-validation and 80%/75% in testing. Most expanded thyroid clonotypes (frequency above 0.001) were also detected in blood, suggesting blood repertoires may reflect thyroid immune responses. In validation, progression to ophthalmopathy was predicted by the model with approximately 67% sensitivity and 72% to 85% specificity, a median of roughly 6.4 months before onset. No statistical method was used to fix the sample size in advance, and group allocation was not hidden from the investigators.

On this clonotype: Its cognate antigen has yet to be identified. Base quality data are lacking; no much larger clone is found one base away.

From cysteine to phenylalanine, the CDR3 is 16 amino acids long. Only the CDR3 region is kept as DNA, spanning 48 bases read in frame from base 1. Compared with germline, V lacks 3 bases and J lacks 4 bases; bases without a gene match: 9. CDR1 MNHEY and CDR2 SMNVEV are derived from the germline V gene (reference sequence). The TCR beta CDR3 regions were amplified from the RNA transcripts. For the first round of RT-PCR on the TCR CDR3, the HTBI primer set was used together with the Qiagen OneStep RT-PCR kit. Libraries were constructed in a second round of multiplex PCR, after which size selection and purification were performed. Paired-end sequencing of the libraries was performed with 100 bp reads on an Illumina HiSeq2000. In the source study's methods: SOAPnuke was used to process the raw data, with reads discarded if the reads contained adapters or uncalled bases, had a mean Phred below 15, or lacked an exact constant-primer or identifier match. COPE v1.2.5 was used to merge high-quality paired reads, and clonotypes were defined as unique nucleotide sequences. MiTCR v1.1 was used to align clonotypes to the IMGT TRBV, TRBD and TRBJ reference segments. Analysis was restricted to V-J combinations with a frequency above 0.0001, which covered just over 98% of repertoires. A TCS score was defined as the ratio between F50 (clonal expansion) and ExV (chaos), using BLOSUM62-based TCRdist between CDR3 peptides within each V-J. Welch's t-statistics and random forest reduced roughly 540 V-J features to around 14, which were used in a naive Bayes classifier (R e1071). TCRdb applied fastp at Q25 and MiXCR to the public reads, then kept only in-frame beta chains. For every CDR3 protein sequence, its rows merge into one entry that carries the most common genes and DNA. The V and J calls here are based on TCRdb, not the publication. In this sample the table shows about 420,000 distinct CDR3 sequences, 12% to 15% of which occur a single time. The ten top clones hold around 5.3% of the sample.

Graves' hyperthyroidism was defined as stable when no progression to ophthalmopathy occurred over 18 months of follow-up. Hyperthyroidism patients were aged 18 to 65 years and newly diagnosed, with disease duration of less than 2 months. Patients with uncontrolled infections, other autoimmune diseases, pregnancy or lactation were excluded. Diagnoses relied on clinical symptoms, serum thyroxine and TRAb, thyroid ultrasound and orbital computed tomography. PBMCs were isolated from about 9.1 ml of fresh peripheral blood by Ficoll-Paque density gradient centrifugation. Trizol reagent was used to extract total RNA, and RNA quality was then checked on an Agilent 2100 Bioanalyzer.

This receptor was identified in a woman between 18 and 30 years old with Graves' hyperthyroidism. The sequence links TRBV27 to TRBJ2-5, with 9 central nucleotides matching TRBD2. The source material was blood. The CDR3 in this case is CASSLLVAGETETQYF. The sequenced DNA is TGTGCCAGCAGTTTGTTGGTAGCGGGAGAAACAGAGACCCAGTACTTC.